One T cell receptor beta chain is described in this entry. Its antigen remains unidentified. The data were obtained in a study of shared clonotypes between healthy human individuals. Across the study: Per donor, three plates held CD4 naive cells, three held CD4 memory, two held CD8 naive and one held CD8 memory. Points from the study as a whole: A handful of donors shared around 5.2% of their naive CD4 clonotypes. Rarefaction revealed incomplete sorted-subset sequencing despite large depth.

Evenly divided among several immunoSEQ plates was the genomic DNA of each subset. Method: immunoSEQ multiplex PCR; TCRdb's copy keeps in-frame clones and lacks some. The data hold 950,000 to 1,100,000 clones, with approximately 68% observed a single time. Trimming left V 6 bases short and J 4 bases short, with 10 bases between. The CDR3 loop spans 12 amino acids. Germline CDR1 MGHDK, CDR2 SYGVNS. The receptor was derived from a young man in good health. The chain has TRBV25-1 and TRBJ2-7; a possible D gene is TRBD2 (6 bases). Sequencing used memory CD4+ T cells sorted from blood. Regarding subset: CD45RA-negative fraction. CDR3: CASRREWYEQYF. CDR3 DNA: TGTGCCAGCAGACGGGAGTGGTACGAGCAGTACTTC.